This is a list of T cell receptor beta chains from one sample in a study of blood T cells in healthy people across ages. MiXCR was run by TCRdb on the 5' RACE reads, yielding one entry per CDR3 protein. The table lists hundreds of thousands of distinct CDR3 sequences, about 29% of them singletons. These sequences were also reported in another study, on T cells of mothers and their children.

Sequenced material: blood. The receptors derive from a boy aged 2 to 9 in good health. Both conserved end residues are part of each CDR3. A D gene is named only where the DNA matches it firmly. Where a row states a size, it is once, few, many or the class of an expanded clone; other rows omit it.

J gene: TRBJ2-1
clone size: -
D gene: TRBD1
V gene: TRBV12-3/TRBV12-4
CDR3 DNA: TGTGCCAGCAGTCCCCGGGACAGGGAGCAGTTCTTC
CDR3 protein: CASSPRDREQFF

J gene: TRBJ1-2
clone size: -
D gene: -
V gene: TRBV3-1
CDR3 DNA: TGTGCCAGCAGCCCTAGACGGGTGAGGAACTATGGCTACACCTTC
CDR3 protein: CASSPRRVRNYGYTF

J gene: TRBJ2-3
clone size: few
D gene: -
V gene: TRBV10-3
CDR3 DNA: TGTGCCATCAGCCCCGGAGGGGACACAGATACGCAGTATTTT
CDR3 protein: CAISPGGDTDTQYF

J gene: TRBJ2-7
clone size: few
D gene: -
V gene: TRBV2
CDR3 DNA: TGTGCCAGCCTTCCTTTCAAAGCAGGGACCGGGCAGTACTTC
CDR3 protein: CASLPFKAGTGQYF

J gene: TRBJ2-3
clone size: -
D gene: -
V gene: TRBV5-1
CDR3 DNA: TGCGCCAGCAGCCGGGCAACTAGCACAGATACGCAGTATTTT
CDR3 protein: CASSRATSTDTQYF

J gene: TRBJ2-3
clone size: few
D gene: -
V gene: TRBV20-1
CDR3 DNA: TGCAGTGCTAGCCAAAAGACCACAGATACGCAGTATTTT
CDR3 protein: CSASQKTTDTQYF

J gene: TRBJ2-4
clone size: -
D gene: TRBD1
V gene: TRBV29-1
CDR3 DNA: TGCAGCGCGAGGGGGCACTTAGCCAAAAACATTCAGTACTTC
CDR3 protein: CSARGHLAKNIQYF

J gene: TRBJ2-3
clone size: few
D gene: TRBD2
V gene: TRBV3-1
CDR3 DNA: TGTGCCAGCAGCTCCGGACTAGCGTCAGATACGCAGTATTTT
CDR3 protein: CASSSGLASDTQYF

J gene: TRBJ1-2
clone size: -
D gene: TRBD1
V gene: TRBV25-1
CDR3 DNA: TGTGCCAGCAGTGGTGGGACAGGGGGCGCGTATGGCTACACCTTC
CDR3 protein: CASSGGTGGAYGYTF

J gene: TRBJ1-1
clone size: few
D gene: -
V gene: TRBV15
CDR3 DNA: TGTGCCACCAGCAGAGATCGATATTTGAACACTGAAGCTTTCTTT
CDR3 protein: CATSRDRYLNTEAFF

J gene: TRBJ1-1
clone size: few
D gene: -
V gene: TRBV6-5
CDR3 DNA: TGTGCCAGCAGCCCCGGGCCCCCGAACACTGAAGCTTTCTTT
CDR3 protein: CASSPGPPNTEAFF

J gene: TRBJ1-1
clone size: few
D gene: -
V gene: TRBV10-3
CDR3 DNA: TGTGCCATCAGTGAGACTGGCACTGAAGCTTTCTTT
CDR3 protein: CAISETGTEAFF

J gene: TRBJ2-3
clone size: few
D gene: TRBD1
V gene: TRBV24-1
CDR3 DNA: TGTGCCACCAGTGCCAGTCGGACAGGGCAGCTCACAGATACGCAGTATTTT
CDR3 protein: CATSASRTGQLTDTQYF

J gene: TRBJ2-2
clone size: few
D gene: -
V gene: TRBV5-1
CDR3 DNA: TGCGCCAGCAGCCCGGGGCCGTTGGGGCTGAACACCGGGGAGCTGTTTTTT
CDR3 protein: CASSPGPLGLNTGELFF

J gene: TRBJ2-7
clone size: many
D gene: -
V gene: TRBV12-3/TRBV12-4
CDR3 DNA: TGTGCCAGCAGTCTAATGCCCTACGAGCAGTACTTC
CDR3 protein: CASSLMPYEQYF

J gene: TRBJ1-6
clone size: -
D gene: TRBD1
V gene: TRBV7-8
CDR3 DNA: TGTGCCAGCAGCTTAACCCAGGAGGGGGCGAGCTCCTATAATTCACCCCTCCACTTT
CDR3 protein: CASSLTQEGASSYNSPLHF

J gene: TRBJ2-1
clone size: few
D gene: -
V gene: TRBV15
CDR3 DNA: TGTGCCACCAGCAGAGATCTGTCTCCGCGCAATGAGCAGTTCTTC
CDR3 protein: CATSRDLSPRNEQFF

J gene: TRBJ2-1
clone size: -
D gene: TRBD1
V gene: TRBV12-3/TRBV12-4
CDR3 DNA: TGTGCCAGCAGTTTTGACAGGGCGGGTGAGCAGTTCTTC
CDR3 protein: CASSFDRAGEQFF

J gene: TRBJ2-3
clone size: -
D gene: TRBD2
V gene: TRBV12-3/TRBV12-4
CDR3 DNA: TGTGCCAGCAGTTTCCCCTCGTACGATAGCGGGGGGGCCAAGTCGAAGGGAGATACGCAGTATTTT
CDR3 protein: CASSFPSYDSGGAKSKGDTQYF

J gene: TRBJ2-2
clone size: -
D gene: -
V gene: TRBV29-1
CDR3 DNA: TGCAGCGTTGTTTGGGTAACCGGGGAGCTGTTTTTT
CDR3 protein: CSVVWVTGELFF

J gene: TRBJ1-6
clone size: -
D gene: TRBD1
V gene: TRBV10-3
CDR3 DNA: TGTGCCATCAGTTTTGACAGGGGCAGGGGTTCGCCCCTCCACTTT
CDR3 protein: CAISFDRGRGSPLHF

J gene: TRBJ2-3
clone size: -
D gene: -
V gene: TRBV29-1
CDR3 DNA: TGCAGCGTCCCGGGCCCTACAGATACGCAGTATTTT
CDR3 protein: CSVPGPTDTQYF

J gene: TRBJ1-2
clone size: few
D gene: -
V gene: TRBV20-1
CDR3 DNA: TGCAGTGCTAGAGCGGGGGCTAGGGGCTACACCTTC
CDR3 protein: CSARAGARGYTF

J gene: TRBJ1-1
clone size: -
D gene: -
V gene: TRBV18
CDR3 DNA: TGTGCCAGCTCATCAGGGATGGCCCGAGAAGCTTTCTTT
CDR3 protein: CASSSGMAREAFF

J gene: TRBJ2-1
clone size: few
D gene: TRBD1
V gene: TRBV12-3/TRBV12-4
CDR3 DNA: TGTGCCAGCAGTTTTCAGGGGGCGGTCAATGAGCAGTTCTTC
CDR3 protein: CASSFQGAVNEQFF

J gene: TRBJ2-2
clone size: -
D gene: TRBD1
V gene: TRBV7-6
CDR3 DNA: TGTGCCAGCAGCTCGGGACAGGGTTTGACCGGGGAGCTGTTTTTT
CDR3 protein: CASSSGQGLTGELFF

J gene: TRBJ2-1
clone size: few
D gene: -
V gene: TRBV10-3
CDR3 DNA: TGTGCCATCAGTGAGTCGATGGGGGAGTCGTGGAATGAGCAGTTCTTC
CDR3 protein: CAISESMGESWNEQFF

J gene: TRBJ2-5
clone size: few
D gene: TRBD1
V gene: TRBV29-1
CDR3 DNA: TGCAGCGTAACCCCGGGACAGGAACAGGAGGAGTACTTC
CDR3 protein: CSVTPGQEQEEYF

J gene: TRBJ2-5
clone size: few
D gene: TRBD1
V gene: TRBV5-6
CDR3 DNA: TGTGCCAGCAGCTTCGGACAGGGTGGAGGAGAGACCCAGTACTTC
CDR3 protein: CASSFGQGGGETQYF

J gene: TRBJ2-5
clone size: once
D gene: -
V gene: TRBV9
CDR3 DNA: TGTGCCAGCAGCAACCCGGGAGAGGAGACCCAGTACTTC
CDR3 protein: CASSNPGEETQYF

J gene: TRBJ2-4
clone size: -
D gene: -
V gene: TRBV20-1
CDR3 DNA: TGCAGTGCTAGACCACGGGTTTCCTGGGACATTCAGTACTTC
CDR3 protein: CSARPRVSWDIQYF

J gene: TRBJ1-1
clone size: -
D gene: -
V gene: TRBV7-9
CDR3 DNA: TGTGCCAGCAGCTTACTTAGGCAGAACACTGAAGCTTTCTTT
CDR3 protein: CASSLLRQNTEAFF

J gene: TRBJ1-4
clone size: few
D gene: -
V gene: TRBV4-1
CDR3 DNA: TGCGCCAGCAGCCAAGATCGGAGACTCTACCGTGAAAAACTGTTTTTT
CDR3 protein: CASSQDRRLYREKLFF

J gene: TRBJ2-1
clone size: few
D gene: -
V gene: TRBV20-1
CDR3 DNA: TGCAGTGCTATAGGCAGGGAAGGGGGACTCAGGGTGAATGAGCAGTTCTTC
CDR3 protein: CSAIGREGGLRVNEQFF

J gene: TRBJ2-7
clone size: -
D gene: -
V gene: TRBV29-1
CDR3 DNA: TGCAGCGTTGAAGATTGGGCCACAGCCTCCTACGAGCAGTACTTC
CDR3 protein: CSVEDWATASYEQYF

J gene: TRBJ1-2
clone size: -
D gene: -
V gene: TRBV5-1
CDR3 DNA: TGCGCCAGCAGCTTGGTAGCAGCTAACTATGGCTACACCTTC
CDR3 protein: CASSLVAANYGYTF

J gene: TRBJ1-4
clone size: -
D gene: -
V gene: TRBV28
CDR3 DNA: TGTGCCAGCAGTTTACCCATGGGAGGAACAACTAATGAAAAACTGTTTTTT
CDR3 protein: CASSLPMGGTTNEKLFF

J gene: TRBJ2-3
clone size: -
D gene: -
V gene: TRBV15
CDR3 DNA: TGTGCCACCAGCAGCCTTCCAGATACGCAGTATTTT
CDR3 protein: CATSSLPDTQYF

J gene: TRBJ2-1
clone size: few
D gene: TRBD1
V gene: TRBV3-1
CDR3 DNA: TGTGCCAGCAGCCAAACGAGGGACAGTTGGTTGTTGGCGTATGAGCAGTTCTTC
CDR3 protein: CASSQTRDSWLLAYEQFF

J gene: TRBJ1-2
clone size: -
D gene: TRBD1
V gene: TRBV6-2/TRBV6-3
CDR3 DNA: TGTGCCAGCAGTTACTTCGGGGGACAGGGGGCTAACGGCTACACCTTC
CDR3 protein: CASSYFGGQGANGYTF

J gene: TRBJ2-3
clone size: -
D gene: TRBD2
V gene: TRBV9
CDR3 DNA: TGTGCCAGCAGCGTAGCGGGAGGGCGGGTAGATACGCAGTATTTT
CDR3 protein: CASSVAGGRVDTQYF

J gene: TRBJ1-3
clone size: few
D gene: TRBD1
V gene: TRBV7-8
CDR3 DNA: TGTGCCAGCAGACTCGACAGGGGGACTGGAAACACCATATATTTT
CDR3 protein: CASRLDRGTGNTIYF

J gene: TRBJ1-1
clone size: few
D gene: -
V gene: TRBV4-3
CDR3 DNA: TGCGCCAGCAGCCAAGATACAGGGAACACTGAAGCTTTCTTT
CDR3 protein: CASSQDTGNTEAFF

J gene: TRBJ1-2
clone size: few
D gene: -
V gene: TRBV30
CDR3 DNA: TGTGCCTGGAGTGACGGGGTCGGGGGCTACACCTTC
CDR3 protein: CAWSDGVGGYTF

J gene: TRBJ2-7
clone size: -
D gene: -
V gene: TRBV20-1
CDR3 DNA: TGCAGTGCTAGAGGGGGGGTTAGCTCGTACGAGCAGTACTTC
CDR3 protein: CSARGGVSSYEQYF

J gene: TRBJ2-1
clone size: few
D gene: -
V gene: TRBV7-9
CDR3 DNA: TGTGCCAGCAGGGGGGTAGGAAATGAGCAGTTCTTC
CDR3 protein: CASRGVGNEQFF

J gene: TRBJ2-1
clone size: -
D gene: -
V gene: TRBV12-3/TRBV12-4
CDR3 DNA: TGTGCCAGCAGTGCGTCTAGGGGCAATGAGCAGTTCTTC
CDR3 protein: CASSASRGNEQFF

J gene: TRBJ1-2
clone size: -
D gene: -
V gene: TRBV30
CDR3 DNA: TGTGCCTGGAGTGGTAGGACACAGAGCTACACCTTC
CDR3 protein: CAWSGRTQSYTF

J gene: TRBJ1-1
clone size: few
D gene: -
V gene: TRBV6-1
CDR3 DNA: TGTGCCAGCACCCCCGGGGGGGGAAACACTGAAGCTTTCTTT
CDR3 protein: CASTPGGGNTEAFF

J gene: TRBJ1-2
clone size: -
D gene: TRBD1
V gene: TRBV10-3
CDR3 DNA: TGTGCCAGTACAGGGGGGGATGGCTACACCTTC
CDR3 protein: CASTGGDGYTF

J gene: TRBJ2-4
clone size: -
D gene: -
V gene: TRBV21-1
CDR3 DNA: TGTGCCAGCAGCAAAGTACCCTACCGGGGGACATATGAGTTAGACATTCAGTACTTC
CDR3 protein: CASSKVPYRGTYELDIQYF

J gene: TRBJ2-1
clone size: few
D gene: -
V gene: TRBV6-5
CDR3 DNA: TGTGCCAGCGGGCCCGGGGGCGGCTACAATGAGCAGTTCTTC
CDR3 protein: CASGPGGGYNEQFF

J gene: TRBJ2-1
clone size: -
D gene: TRBD1
V gene: TRBV5-1
CDR3 DNA: TGCGCCAGCAGCCCCGGGGACAGGGACTACAATGAGCAGTTCTTC
CDR3 protein: CASSPGDRDYNEQFF

J gene: TRBJ1-2
clone size: few
D gene: -
V gene: TRBV3-1
CDR3 DNA: TGTGCCAGCAGCCAAGGGGACTCTCGGCCTGACGGCTACACCTTC
CDR3 protein: CASSQGDSRPDGYTF

J gene: TRBJ2-5
clone size: few
D gene: -
V gene: TRBV6-2/TRBV6-3
CDR3 DNA: TGTGCCAGCAGTGTTTCGTCGGAGACCCAGTACTTC
CDR3 protein: CASSVSSETQYF

J gene: TRBJ2-3
clone size: few
D gene: TRBD2
V gene: TRBV7-2
CDR3 DNA: TGTGCCAGCAGCCCTCCAGGCGGGAGGGCCTCGTATACGCAGTATTTT
CDR3 protein: CASSPPGGRASYTQYF

J gene: TRBJ2-6
clone size: -
D gene: -
V gene: TRBV5-1
CDR3 DNA: TGCGCCAGCAGCTTGGTGATTGGGGCCAACGTCCTGACTTTC
CDR3 protein: CASSLVIGANVLTF

J gene: TRBJ1-1
clone size: few
D gene: -
V gene: TRBV12-3/TRBV12-4
CDR3 DNA: TGTGCCAGCACCCTAGGGGCTGGGTCCCCCGGTATGAACACTGAAGCTTTCTTT
CDR3 protein: CASTLGAGSPGMNTEAFF